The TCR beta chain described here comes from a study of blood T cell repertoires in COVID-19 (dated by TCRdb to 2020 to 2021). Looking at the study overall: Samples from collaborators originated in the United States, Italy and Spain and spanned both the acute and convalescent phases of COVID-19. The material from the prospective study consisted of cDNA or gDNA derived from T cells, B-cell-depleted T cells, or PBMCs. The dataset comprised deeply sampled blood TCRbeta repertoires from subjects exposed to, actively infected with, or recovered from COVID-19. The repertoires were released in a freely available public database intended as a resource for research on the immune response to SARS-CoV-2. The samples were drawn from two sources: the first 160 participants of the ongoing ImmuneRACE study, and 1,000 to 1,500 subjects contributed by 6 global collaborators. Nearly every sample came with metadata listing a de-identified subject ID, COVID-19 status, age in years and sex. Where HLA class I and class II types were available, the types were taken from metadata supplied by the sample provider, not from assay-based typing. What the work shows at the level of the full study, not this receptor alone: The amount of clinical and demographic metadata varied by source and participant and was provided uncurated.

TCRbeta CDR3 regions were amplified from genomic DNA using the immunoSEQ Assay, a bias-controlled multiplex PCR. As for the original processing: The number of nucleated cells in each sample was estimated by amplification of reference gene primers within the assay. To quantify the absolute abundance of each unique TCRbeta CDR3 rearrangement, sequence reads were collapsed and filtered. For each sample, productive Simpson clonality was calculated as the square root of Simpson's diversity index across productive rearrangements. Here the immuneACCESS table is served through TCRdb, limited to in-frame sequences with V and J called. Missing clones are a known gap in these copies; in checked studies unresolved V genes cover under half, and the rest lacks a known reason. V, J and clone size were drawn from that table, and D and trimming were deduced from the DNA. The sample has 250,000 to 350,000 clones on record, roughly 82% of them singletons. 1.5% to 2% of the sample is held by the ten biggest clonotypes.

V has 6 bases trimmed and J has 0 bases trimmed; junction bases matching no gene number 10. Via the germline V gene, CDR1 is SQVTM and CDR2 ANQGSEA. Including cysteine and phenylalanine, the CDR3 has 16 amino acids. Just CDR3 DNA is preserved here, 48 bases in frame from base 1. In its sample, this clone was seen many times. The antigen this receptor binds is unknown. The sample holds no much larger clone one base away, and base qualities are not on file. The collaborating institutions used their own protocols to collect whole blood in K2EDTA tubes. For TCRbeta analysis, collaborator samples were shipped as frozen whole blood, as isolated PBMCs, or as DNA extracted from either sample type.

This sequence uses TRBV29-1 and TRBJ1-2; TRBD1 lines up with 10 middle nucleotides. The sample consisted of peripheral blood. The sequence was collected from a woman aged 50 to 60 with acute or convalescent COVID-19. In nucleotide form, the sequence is TGCAGCGTGGGGGGACAGGGGCTCAAAGCTAACTATGGCTACACCTTC. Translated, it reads CSVGGQGLKANYGYTF. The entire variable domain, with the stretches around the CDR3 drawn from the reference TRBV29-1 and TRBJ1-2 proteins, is SAVISQKPSRDICQRGTSLTIQCQVDSQVTMMFWYRQQPGQSLTLIATANQGSEATYESGFVIDKFPISRPNLTFSTLTVSNMSPEDSSIYLCSVGGQGLKANYGYTFGSGTRLTVV.